This paragraph covers one T cell receptor (beta chain) sequence. This clonotype was recorded many times. The target of this receptor is not known. One base away there is no much larger clone; base qualities are not given. Bulk unsorted tissue served as the source for RNA extraction, and RNA quality was assessed using a NanoDrop ND-1000 and an Agilent 2100. Newly diagnosed lung cancer patients without prior chemotherapy who had been admitted for thoracic surgery in China between August and November 2014 were enrolled as donors. The study excluded patients who had received radiotherapy or chemotherapy before or who had another cancer at the same time. Surgical tissue pieces of about 1-2 cm3 were preserved in RNAlater solution and were kept at -80 degrees C until use. The data originate from a study of tumor and adjacent non-tumor tissue in lung cancer (dated by TCRdb to between 2017 and 2018). The study in broad terms: Of the cohort, eleven to twelve patients had adenocarcinoma, 2 had squamous cell carcinoma and 1 had small cell lung cancer. The study compared bulk TCRbeta repertoires from lung tumor tissue and matched distant non-tumor lung tissue of approximately 15 lung cancer patients. TCRbeta CDR3 sequencing was performed on roughly 32 paired specimens, with one tumor sample and one normal lung sample collected per patient. The 15 enrolled patients, of whom around ten were men and 5 were women, were aged about 31 to 85 years and were diagnosed with TNM stage I to III disease. In total, sequencing yielded 130,000,000 or so productive TCRbeta reads, which works out to an average of around 4.2 million reads per sample.

General study outcomes and caveats: Only about 15 patients were included in the cohort, and the need for larger samples and more detailed clinical data was noted by the authors. Tumor tissue showed significantly greater TCR diversity (inverse Simpson) than normal lung tissue (roughly 430 vs 170, P = 0.0075, Mann-Whitney U test). Younger patients had significantly higher TCR diversity, and higher tumor TCR diversity was associated with shorter overall and disease-free survival. The top 100 clones accounted for a significantly larger cumulative portion of the repertoire in normal lung than in tumor tissue. Because peripheral blood was not sequenced, blood TCRbeta repertoires in the lung cancer patients of the study were not examined. Neither the sequencing platform nor unique molecular identifiers are named or mentioned anywhere in the methods.

The library was produced with multiplex PCR. TCRdb names Illumina HiSeq 2500 as the instrument used. TCRbeta libraries were constructed through three rounds of nested PCR with primers (Table S4) according to protocols adapted from ARM-PCR. Before sequencing, PCR products of 200-500 bp were excised from the gel and purified with the QIAquick gel extraction kit. Processing in the source paper ran as follows. Trimmomatic was used to clean the reads, FLASH merged the cleaned reads into complete CDR3 sequences, and MiTCR assigned the sequences to V(D)J germline segments. VDJtools was used to compute clonal diversity as the inverse Simpson's index. In-frame sequences without a premature stop codon were defined as productive reads. TCRdb reprocessed the public reads (quality trimming at Q25 with fastp, clone calling with MiXCR) and kept in-frame beta chains. Duplicate CDR3 protein sequences are folded into a single record with the most common DNA and genes. TCRdb, not the authors, supplied the V and J calls. The table for this sample lists tens of thousands of distinct CDR3 sequences; about 67% of them were counted only once. The ten largest clones represent approximately 20% of the sample.

Sequencing was done on a sample of lung tumor tissue. This clonotype was obtained from a man between 60 and 75 years old with non-small cell lung cancer.

The bases are TGTGCCAGCAGGCGGACTAGCGATTTTAACAATGAGCAGTTCTTC. The translation is CASRRTSDFNNEQFF. The rearranged segments are TRBV25-1 and TRBJ2-1, with TRBD2 identical over 9 junction bases. The CDR3 goes from the cysteine to the phenylalanine over 15 residues. Solely the CDR3 DNA is kept, with 45 bases framed from the first base. V has 6 bases trimmed and J has 5 bases trimmed; junction bases matching no gene number 8. The germline V gene supplies CDR1 MGHDK and CDR2 SYGVNS.